The next 10 T cell receptor beta chains were all read from a single sample in a study of cytomegalovirus exposure and HLA in healthy donors. The data were produced by immunoSEQ multiplex PCR, yet TCRdb's version contains in-frame clones alone and is incomplete. Of roughly 60,000 clones detected, 91% appear once; the ten largest clones hold over 2%. The sample was PBMCs. These receptors originate from a woman between 25 and 40 years old in good health and CMV-seronegative.

The chain uses TRBV11-3 and TRBJ2-7; 11 nucleotides line up with TRBD2. This CDR3 contains 16 residues. Trimming removed 5 bases from V and 6 bases from J; junction bases left unmatched: 12. The germline V gene encodes CDR1 SGHNT and CDR2 YENEEA. CDR3 DNA sequence: TGTGCCAGCAGCCCAAGCCCCCTAGCGGGAGGACGCGAGCAGTACTTC. It specifies CASSPSPLAGGREQYF.

The chain has TRBV18 and TRBJ2-7, with D possibly being TRBD1 (6 bases). CDR3 length: 14 residues. V lost 3 bases and J lost 7, with 16 bases in between. Germline CDR1 and CDR2: KGHSH and LQKENI. The CDR3 DNA follows: TGTGCCAGCTCACCCCTGCCAGGGGTAGGAGAGCAGTACTTC. This codes for CASSPLPGVGEQYF.

V usage is TRBV6-5 and J usage is TRBJ1-4; TRBD1 matches 7 bases. CDR3 length: 14 amino acids. V shed 6 bases, J shed 5 bases, and the junction held 6 bases outside the gene matches. The germline V gene has CDR1 MNHEY and CDR2 SVGAGI. In DNA, the CDR3 is TGTGCCAGCAGATTGGACAGGCGAAATGAAAAACTGTTTTTT. Protein: CASRLDRRNEKLFF.

Concerning this clone itself: Sequence at one end of the junction differs from germline and may be a read error. This chain links TRBV6-4 with TRBJ2-1; 8 positions agree with TRBD2. Germline values: CDR1 MRHNA, CDR2 SNTAGT. CDR3 length equals 16 residues. CDR3 bases: TGTGCCAGCAAGGTCTCCGGGACTAGGCACTACTATGAGCAGTTCTTC. Its protein product is CASKVSGTRHYYEQFF.

This sequence joins TRBV7-8 and TRBJ2-7, with 8 bases matching TRBD1. V was clipped by 1 base and J by 3 bases; unmatched bases: 2. CDR1 and CDR2 (germline): SGHVS, FQNEAQ. The CDR3 contains 14 residues. The CDR3 DNA reads TGTGCCAGCAGCTTAGGAGGGACAGGCTACGAGCAGTACTTC. This gives the protein CASSLGGTGYEQYF.

DNA for the CDR3: TGTGCCAGCAGCTTAGTGCAGGACAGGGCTTACGAGCAGTACTTC. This encodes CASSLVQDRAYEQYF. This chain joins TRBV7-9 and TRBJ2-7, with 8 bases identical to TRBD1. CDR1 is SEHNR and CDR2 is FQNEAQ in the germline V gene (reference sequence). The CDR3 is 15 residues long. V shed 1 base, J shed 4 bases, and the junction held 6 bases outside the gene matches.

This clone was seen once. The chain is built from TRBV6-1 and TRBJ1-4; no clear D. The CDR3 covers 14 residues. CDR1 and CDR2 (germline): MNHNS, SASEGT. The V and J ends lost 2 bases and 7 bases respectively, with 11 bases between them. The CDR3 region has the DNA TGTGCCAGCAGTGAACTGGGGAGTTCTGAAAAACTGTTTTTT. It codes for CASSELGSSEKLFF.

V gene TRBV25-1 combines with J gene TRBJ2-7, with D possibly TRBD2 on 5 matching bases. CDR3 size: 14 residues. Germline assignment: CDR1 MGHDK and CDR2 SYGVNS. The germline V and J ends were trimmed by 3 bases and 3 bases, with 12 bases remaining between them. CDR3 residues: CASSDPGVVYEQYF. CDR3 sequence (DNA): TGTGCCAGCAGTGATCCCGGGGTAGTCTACGAGCAGTACTTC.

The V and J genes are TRBV29-1 and TRBJ1-1; D unclear. CDR3 length: 12 amino acids. The ends were cut back, 2 bases at V and 7 bases at J, with 11 bases in the middle. CDR1 SQVTM and CDR2 ANQGSEA come from the germline V gene. DNA of the CDR3: TGCAGCGTTGAAATGAGCGGTGGTGAAGCTTTCTTT. Translation gives CSVEMSGGEAFF.

V usage is TRBV18 and J usage is TRBJ2-3, with TRBD1 matching 8 bases. This CDR3 has 15 amino acids. V was pared by 3 bases and J by 1 base, with 3 bases of the junction left unmatched. CDR1 is KGHSH, CDR2 LQKENI, per germline. As DNA, the CDR3 is TGTGCCAGCTCACCGACAGGGGAGGGCACAGATACGCAGTATTTT. Its translation: CASSPTGEGTDTQYF.